Described below is a single T cell receptor beta chain sequence and its context. Its recognized antigen is unknown. No much larger clonotype is one base removed from it; base qualities were not supplied. The immunoSEQ Assay, a bias-controlled multiplex PCR, was used to amplify TCRbeta CDR3 regions from genomic DNA. From the authors' description of their analysis: Within the assay, amplification of reference gene primers was used to estimate how many nucleated cells each sample contained. To quantify the absolute abundance of each unique TCRbeta CDR3 rearrangement, sequence reads were collapsed and filtered. Productive Simpson clonality was computed per sample as the square root of Simpson's diversity index over productive rearrangements. The source is immuneACCESS, and TCRdb retained only in-frame sequences with V and J called. Part of the clones is not carried over; for the studies checked, unresolved V genes explain less than half of this, and the remainder is unexplained. V and J calls and clone size are given by that table; D and trimming were obtained from the DNA. The sample table shows around 250,000 clones, and roughly 86% are seen once. About 3.6% of the sample belongs to the ten largest clones.

The germline V gene (reference sequence) gives CDR1 as SEHNR and CDR2 as FQNEAQ. Trimming takes 5 bases off V and 7 bases off J; junction bases not matched to a gene: 15. From cysteine to phenylalanine, the CDR3 is 17 amino acids long. The entry retains the CDR3 DNA only, 51 bases that are in frame from base 1. The data originate from a study of blood T cell repertoires in COVID-19 (TCRdb year 2020). In the study overall: Collaborator samples came from the United States, Italy and Spain and covered acute and convalescent phases of COVID-19. Sample metadata almost always included a de-identified subject ID, COVID-19 status, age in years and sex. The repertoires were released in a freely available public database meant as a resource for research on the immune response to SARS-CoV-2. The material from the prospective study consisted of cDNA or gDNA derived from T cells, B-cell-depleted T cells, or PBMCs. Subjects who had been exposed to COVID-19, were actively infected with it, or had recovered from it provided the deeply sampled blood TCRbeta repertoires that made up the dataset. The samples were drawn from two sources: the first 160 participants of the ongoing ImmuneRACE study, and some 1,300 subjects contributed by 6 global collaborators. Where available, HLA class I and class II types were taken from metadata supplied by the sample provider and were not determined by assay-based typing. General study outcomes and caveats: Clinical and demographic metadata were provided uncurated, with the amount varying by source and participant.

Collaborating institutions collected whole blood in K2EDTA tubes following their own protocols. Collaborator samples were shipped for TCRbeta analysis as frozen whole blood, isolated PBMCs, or DNA extracted from either sample type. The V and J genes are TRBV7-9 and TRBJ2-1; TRBD2 lines up with 9 middle nucleotides. This TCR derives from a young man with active or convalescent COVID-19. Source material: peripheral blood. The CDR3 region reads CASSASGGSGSFNEQFF. The DNA sequence is given as TGTGCCAGCAGCGCCTCGGGGGGTAGCGGGAGTTTTAATGAGCAGTTCTTC.